Described below is a single T cell receptor (beta chain) sequence and its context. The data were obtained in a study of T-cell reconstitution after alpha-beta-depleted transplantation in children. Germline V gene lookup returns CDR1 MNHNY and CDR2 SVGAGI (reference sequence). This CDR3 contains 13 residues. V was clipped by 10 bases and J by 9 bases, with 19 bases between them. Preparing the TCRbeta library involved the use of unique molecular identifiers. TCRdb ran MiXCR on the PCR reads and lists one entry per CDR3 protein. Of a few hundred thousand distinct CDR3 sequences listed, roughly 14% were seen once; the top ten hold 4% to 5.5%.

The rearrangement links TRBV6-6 to TRBJ1-5, with D possibly TRBD1 on 6 matching bases. The TCR sequence derives from a human donor who donated a stem cell graft to a child with Fanconi anemia. The input for sequencing was PBMCs, taken from the stem cell graft. CDR3 amino acids: CATQQGERRPQHF. CDR3 nucleotide sequence: TGTGCCACTCAACAGGGTGAAAGGCGGCCCCAGCATTTT.